The 29 T cell receptor beta chains below all came from one sample that was sequenced in a study of CD8 T cells in Susac syndrome. Reverse transcription of about 0.5 to 1 ug RNA used random hexamers. In TCRdb, the immunoSEQ multiplex PCR reads were re-called with MiXCR into one record per CDR3 protein. Of 110,000 to 150,000 distinct CDR3 sequences listed, roughly 95% are singletons. Sequences were obtained from CD4+ T cells from PBMCs. Receptors originate from a human donor with Susac syndrome.

Remarks on this clonotype: At one of its ends the junction is not consistent with the germline gene, which may arise from a read error. The chain carries TRBV6-4 and TRBJ2-1; TRBD1 aligns across 8 bases. The CDR3 runs to 13 residues. Germline CDR1 is MRHNA and CDR2 is SNTAGT. In nucleotides, the CDR3 is TGTGCGAGCAGTGGAGACAGGGGAAATGAGCAGTTCTTC. Amino acid sequence: CASSGDRGNEQFF.

The J gene is TRBJ2-7, the V gene TRBV9; D perhaps matches TRBD2 (5 bases). The germline CDR1 and CDR2 sequences are SGDLS and YYNGEE. The CDR3 runs to 14 residues. The V and J ends lost 0 bases and 4 bases respectively, with 11 bases between them. Here the CDR3 DNA reads TGTGCCAGCAGCGTAGGAGGGCTTGGGTACGAGCAGTACTTC. Its protein product is CASSVGGLGYEQYF. Using reference TRBV9 and TRBJ2-7 for the parts outside the CDR3, the full variable domain is DSGVTQTPKHLITATGQRVTLRCSPRSGDLSVYWYQQSLDQGLQFLIQYYNGEERAKGNILERFSAQQFPDLHSELNLSSLELGDSALYFCASSVGGLGYEQYFGPGTRLTVT.

The V gene is TRBV28, the J gene TRBJ2-7; 9 bases fit TRBD2. V lost 4 bases, J lost 2 bases, and 9 bases stayed unmatched. Per germline, CDR1 MDHEN and CDR2 SYDVKM. The CDR3 totals 16 residues. The DNA for the CDR3 is TGTGCCAGCAGTTGGTCACTAGCGGGTCCGACCTACGAGCAGTACTTC. Residues: CASSWSLAGPTYEQYF. The full variable domain, its missing parts supplied by reference TRBV28 and TRBJ2-7, is DVKVTQSSRYLVKRTGEKVFLECVQDMDHENMFWYRQDPGLGLRLIYFSYDVKMKEKGDIPEGYSVSREKKERFSLILESASTNQTSMYLCASSWSLAGPTYEQYFGPGTRLTVT.

The chain combines TRBV24-1 with TRBJ2-5, with TRBD1 identical over 7 bases. V was pared by 10 bases and J by 2 bases, with 6 bases of the junction left unmatched. Germline assignment: CDR1 KGHDR and CDR2 SFDVKD. The length of the CDR3 is 13 residues. The CDR3 protein is CATAGGLQETQYF. The CDR3 coding sequence is TGTGCCACGGCAGGGGGTCTGCAAGAGACCCAGTACTTC.

V gene TRBV7-3 combines with J gene TRBJ2-2; 7 nucleotides agree with TRBD2. This CDR3 is built from 17 residues. Germline lookup yields CDR1 SGHTA and CDR2 FQGTGA. The V gene end was trimmed by 4 bases and the J gene end by 0 bases; junction bases not matched to a gene: 8. The CDR3 reads CASSSTLSGTNTGELFF. The DNA of the CDR3 is TGTGCCAGCAGCTCAACCTTAAGCGGGACGAACACCGGGGAGCTGTTTTTT.

The chain joins TRBV20-1 to TRBJ1-1; D unresolved. The CDR3 covers 15 residues. Trimming left V 3 bases short and J 1 base short, with 15 bases between. Per germline, CDR1 DFQATT and CDR2 SNEGSKA (reference sequence). The CDR3 loop is CSASRPGARNTEAFF. The CDR3 region has the DNA TGCAGTGCTAGTCGACCTGGTGCGCGGAACACTGAAGCTTTCTTT.

This clonotype was seen just once. V gene TRBV3-1 combines with J gene TRBJ2-7; D gene ambiguous. Trimming removed 1 base from V and 5 bases from J, with 6 bases in between. This CDR3 contains 12 residues. Germline V gene data show CDR1 as LGHDT and CDR2 as YNNKEL (reference sequence). The CDR3 sequence is CASSQGPNEQYF. The CDR3 nucleotides are TGTGCCAGCAGCCAAGGGCCCAACGAGCAGTACTTC.

The chain joins TRBV4-1 to TRBJ2-1; 11 bases match TRBD2. This CDR3 has 15 residues. V lost 4 bases to trimming and J lost 6 bases; unmatched junction nucleotides: 5. Germline CDR1 is MGHRA and CDR2 is YSYEKL. Here the CDR3 DNA reads TGCGCCAGCAGCCTGGGACTAGCGGAGTTCAATGAGCAGTTCTTC. Its translation: CASSLGLAEFNEQFF.

The chain carries TRBV20-1 and TRBJ1-4, with D possibly matching TRBD1 (5 bases). The CDR3 covers 14 residues. Germline V gene data show CDR1 as DFQATT and CDR2 as SNEGSKA (reference sequence). Trimming pared 5 bases from V and 7 bases from J, leaving 17 bases between. The CDR3 DNA reads TGCAGTGCTCCCAGGGTGGGGGAGCGTGAAAAACTGTTTTTT. This codes for CSAPRVGEREKLFF.

This chain joins TRBV9 and TRBJ2-5; D gene unclear. V was clipped by 0 bases and J by 7 bases, with 10 bases between them. Germline V lookup: CDR1 SGDLS, CDR2 YYNGEE. The CDR3 is 13 residues long. Here the CDR3 DNA reads TGTGCCAGCAGCGTAGACTTGGCTGGGACCCAGTACTTC. It encodes CASSVDLAGTQYF.

The chain employs TRBV28 and TRBJ2-4; D might be TRBD1 or TRBD2, each matching 6 bases. Germline lookup yields CDR1 MDHEN and CDR2 SYDVKM. The length of the CDR3 is 15 residues. V was trimmed by 5 bases and J by 3 bases, leaving 14 bases between them. This CDR3 reads CASSPGGAGKNIQYF. Here the CDR3 DNA reads TGTGCCAGCAGTCCCGGGGGCGCGGGCAAAAACATTCAGTACTTC.

CDR3 in amino acids: CASAATEGSNVRPFF. CDR3 nucleotides: TGTGCTAGTGCCGCAACGGAGGGATCCAACGTCCGACCTTTCTTT. The J gene is TRBJ1-1, the V gene TRBV12-5; no firm D call. The germline V and J ends were trimmed by 7 bases and 12 bases, with 27 bases remaining between them. Germline values: CDR1 LGHNT, CDR2 FRNRAP. CDR3 size: 15 residues. Full variable domain (remainder filled in from reference TRBV12-5 and TRBJ1-1): DARVTQTPRHKVTEMGQEVTMRCQPILGHNTVFWYRQTMMQGLELLAYFRNRAPLDDSGMPKDRFSAEMPDATLATLKIQPSEPRDSAVYFCASAATEGSNVRPFFGQGTRLTVV.

V usage is TRBV7-2 and J usage is TRBJ1-1; D might be TRBD1 (5 bases). V gave up 6 bases and J gave up 4 bases, with 15 bases separating them. Germline V lookup: CDR1 SGHTA, CDR2 FQGNSA. The CDR3 covers 14 residues. Written as DNA, the CDR3 is TGTGCCAGCAGGATTGGAGGGGACGGCACTGAAGCTTTCTTT. It is translated as CASRIGGDGTEAFF.

The chain links TRBV3-1 to TRBJ1-1; D uncertain. The CDR3 spans 14 residues. V dropped 2 bases and J dropped 3 bases, with 10 bases sitting between them. Germline assignment: CDR1 LGHDT and CDR2 YNNKEL (reference sequence). CDR3 residues: CASSQSGSYTEAFF. The CDR3 DNA is TGTGCCAGCAGCCAAAGCGGCTCTTACACTGAAGCTTTCTTT.

The chain couples TRBV7-9 to TRBJ2-5; D ambiguous. The germline V and J ends were trimmed by 3 bases and 0 bases, with 8 bases remaining between them. Germline CDR1 SEHNR, CDR2 FQNEAQ (reference sequence). The CDR3 has 14 residues. The CDR3 coding sequence is TGTGCCAGCAGCTTGCAGGTGTACCAAGAGACCCAGTACTTC. It is translated as CASSLQVYQETQYF.

This chain links TRBV29-1 with TRBJ2-3; D is undetermined. Looked up from germline, CDR1 is SQVTM and CDR2 is ANQGSEA. Trimming pared 5 bases from V and 1 base from J, leaving 7 bases between. This CDR3 contains 12 residues. The CDR3 bases are TGCAGCGTTCGTTCGGGCACAGATACGCAGTATTTT. Protein: CSVRSGTDTQYF.

The V call is TRBV5-4, the J call TRBJ2-3, with 7 bases matching TRBD2. From germline, CDR1 is SGHNT and CDR2 YYREEE (reference sequence). V shed 2 bases, J shed 4 bases, and the junction held 4 bases outside the gene matches. The CDR3 is 14 amino acids. Here the CDR3 reads CASSFSGGSDTQYF. The CDR3 region has the DNA TGTGCCAGCAGCTTCTCGGGAGGTTCAGATACGCAGTATTTT.

The genes are TRBV20-1 and TRBJ1-1; possible D gene TRBD1, 6 bases. Germline V gene data show CDR1 as DFQATT and CDR2 as SNEGSKA (reference sequence). The CDR3 sequence is 13 residues long. Deletions cut 5 bases from V and 8 bases from J, with 18 bases between. The CDR3 region is CSALDQGIREAFF. In DNA form, the CDR3 reads TGCAGTGCTCTAGACCAGGGGATAAGAGAAGCTTTCTTT.

This clonotype has a single count. The chain is built from TRBV27 and TRBJ1-4; TRBD1 might be the D (5 bases). The CDR3 totals 14 residues. Germline V lookup: CDR1 MNHEY, CDR2 SMNVEV (reference sequence). V dropped 3 bases and J dropped 8 bases, with 13 bases sitting between them. The CDR3 loop is CASSFSGRMEKLFF. The CDR3 DNA follows: TGTGCCAGCAGTTTCTCAGGGAGAATGGAAAAACTGTTTTTT.

This clonotype has just one count. The chain employs TRBV20-1 and TRBJ2-7, with D possibly called TRBD1 or TRBD2 (5 bases each). The CDR3 is 13 amino acids. In germline, CDR1 is DFQATT, CDR2 SNEGSKA (reference sequence). With 8 bases removed from V and 2 bases from J, the gap between germline ends came to 16 bases. Here the CDR3 reads CSHTGRTPYEQYF. DNA of the CDR3: TGCAGTCATACGGGGCGGACCCCCTACGAGCAGTACTTC.

The chain uses TRBV4-2 and TRBJ2-3, with D tentatively TRBD1 (6 bases). Trimming took 4 bases from V and 0 from J, leaving 8 bases between them. This CDR3 has 14 residues. Per germline, CDR1 LGHNA and CDR2 YNFKEQ. The CDR3 DNA follows: TGTGCCAGCAGCCCGGACAGTAGCACAGATACGCAGTATTTT. Translating gives CASSPDSSTDTQYF.

The V gene is TRBV20-1, the J gene TRBJ2-1; 11 bases line up with TRBD2. Trimming removed 3 bases from V and 6 bases from J; junction bases left unmatched: 10. The germline CDR1 and CDR2 sequences are DFQATT and SNEGSKA (reference sequence). This CDR3 has 16 residues. In nucleotides, the CDR3 is TGCAGTGCTAGTGGGCAGGGACTAGCGGACTTCAATGAGCAGTTCTTC. It encodes CSASGQGLADFNEQFF.

This clonotype has only one observation. The chain combines TRBV4-1 with TRBJ2-1; D may be TRBD1 (5 bases). Germline CDR1 and CDR2: MGHRA and YSYEKL. V was trimmed by 0 bases and J by 6 bases, leaving 6 bases between them. The CDR3 loop spans 13 amino acids. Here the CDR3 DNA reads TGCGCCAGCAGCCAAGAGACAGTCAATGAGCAGTTCTTC. Amino acid sequence: CASSQETVNEQFF.

This chain joins TRBV12-3 or TRBV12-4 and TRBJ1-2; tentatively, D is TRBD1 (5 bases). The CDR3 spans 15 residues. V was shortened by 5 bases and J by 3 bases, with 16 bases between the two germline ends. The CDR3 DNA follows: TGTGCCAGCAGTCCCCAGACAGAGGGCTACTATGGCTACACCTTC. It specifies CASSPQTEGYYGYTF.

The V call is TRBV6-5, the J call TRBJ1-2, with D possibly matching TRBD1 (5 bases). Germline CDR1 reads MNHEY; CDR2 reads SVGAGI. The CDR3 contains 16 residues. The ends were cut back, 6 bases at V and 4 bases at J, with 21 bases in the middle. The CDR3 loop reads CASSLDSPTRGYGYTF. CDR3 bases: TGTGCCAGCAGCTTAGACAGTCCGACACGGGGCTATGGCTACACCTTC.

The V call is TRBV15, the J call TRBJ1-1; possible D gene TRBD1, 5 bases. V gave up 5 bases and J gave up 1 base, with 8 bases separating them. The CDR3 length is 13 residues. Germline values: CDR1 LNHNV, CDR2 YYDKDF (reference sequence). CDR3 coding DNA: TGTGCCACCAGCCTTGACAGGAACACTGAAGCTTTCTTT. Translation: CATSLDRNTEAFF.

J is TRBJ1-1 and V is TRBV18; 10 nucleotides align to TRBD1. Germline V gene sequence: CDR1 KGHSH, CDR2 LQKENI. This CDR3 contains 12 residues. Trimming removed 2 bases from V and 12 bases from J; junction bases left unmatched: 3. Here the CDR3 reads CASSPRDRGTFF. In nucleotides, the CDR3 is TGTGCCAGCTCACCAAGGGACAGGGGAACTTTCTTT. Drawing the rest from reference TRBV18 and TRBJ1-1, the complete variable domain is NAGVMQNPRHLVRRRGQEARLRCSPMKGHSHVYWYRQLPEEGLKFMVYLQKENIIDESGMPKERFSAEFPKEGPSILRIQQVVRGDSAAYFCASSPRDRGTFFGQGTRLTVV.

The chain recombines TRBV10-2 with TRBJ2-7, with 7 bases matching TRBD2. The germline gives CDR1 WSHSY, CDR2 SAAADI. V lost 0 bases and J lost 2; bases outside the gene matches: 7. This CDR3 has 16 residues. The CDR3 protein is CASSESGPTSAYEQYF. DNA for the CDR3: TGCGCCAGCAGTGAGTCAGGGCCCACTAGCGCCTACGAGCAGTACTTC.

The V gene is TRBV20-1, the J gene TRBJ2-7; D remains ambiguous. V was pared by 2 bases and J by 0 bases, with 11 bases between. The CDR3 consists of 14 residues. Germline CDR1 reads DFQATT; CDR2 reads SNEGSKA (reference sequence). The DNA for the CDR3 is TGCAGTGCTAGAAAGTTTGGCTACTCCTACGAGCAGTACTTC. Residues: CSARKFGYSYEQYF.